This TCR beta chain was documented in a study of blood T cell repertoires in COVID-19. Study-wide background: PBMCs, B-cell-depleted T cells, or T cells were the source of the cDNA or gDNA that made up the material.

TCRdb's table, derived via immunoSEQ multiplex PCR, lists solely in-frame clones and lacks some. This sample has about 180,000 clones, with roughly nine tenths found just once. The CDR3 has 14 residues. V was cut by 7 bases and J by 3 bases, with 15 bases left in between. Germline CDR1 is SNHLY and CDR2 is FYNNEI. The receptor's source is a woman aged 40 to 50 with acute COVID-19. Sequencing input: PBMCs or T cells enriched from blood (not recorded which). This rearrangement joins TRBV2 to TRBJ2-5; weak D call: TRBD2 (6 bases). The chain's CDR3 is CASKGLASEETQYF. CDR3 bases: TGTGCCAGCAAAGGGCTAGCGTCAGAAGAGACCCAGTACTTC. Full variable domain (outside the CDR3, taken from reference TRBV2 and TRBJ2-5): EPEVTQTPSHQVTQMGQEVILRCVPISNHLYFYWYRQILGQKVEFLVSFYNNEISEKSEIFDDQFSVERPDGSNFTLKIRSTKLEDSAMYFCASKGLASEETQYFGPGTRLLVL.